The clone carrying this TCR beta chain showed up just a few times. Its antigen is not known. This sample's RNA came from whole unsorted tissue. Between August and November 2014, newly diagnosed, chemotherapy-naive lung cancer patients underwent thoracic surgery in China. This specimen belongs to a study of tumor and adjacent non-tumor tissue in lung cancer. The wider study: Each sample yielded some 4 million productive TCRbeta reads on average.

General study results and limits: Significantly higher TCR diversity was found in tumor than normal lung. Tumor repertoires had a smaller top 100 clone share than normal lung.

A modified ARM-PCR protocol with three rounds of nested PCR amplified TCRbeta. MiXCR, run by TCRdb on the multiplex PCR reads, gives a single entry per CDR3 protein. The table includes 200,000 to 250,000 distinct CDR3 sequences, about 71% detected once. V gave up 0 bases and J gave up 1 base, with 7 bases separating them. Germline lookup yields CDR1 SGHRS and CDR2 YFSETQ. The CDR3 runs 14 residues. V usage is TRBV5-1 and J usage is TRBJ1-1, with D uncertain. The specimen sequenced was lung tumor tissue. The sequence was obtained from a man aged 55 to 69 with non-small cell lung cancer. CDR3 DNA sequence: TGCGCCAGCAGCTTGGAGGTGGGGAACACTGAAGCTTTCTTT. Protein product: CASSLEVGNTEAFF.